This TCR beta chain derives from a study of vaccination effects on CD4 cells after COVID-19. Study at large: Post-vaccine sampling occurred a median 72 days after the second dose.

Measured with immunoSEQ multiplex PCR; TCRdb has only the in-frame clones, and not every one. The sample lists tens of thousands of clones, around 85% occurring once. CDR3 size: 17 residues. The germline V gene encodes CDR1 LGHNA and CDR2 YSLEER. V was cut by 1 base and J by 7 bases, with 22 bases left in between. As regards this clone: The antigen remains unidentified.

CD4+ T cell isolation took place after more than eight days of culture. Vaccine administered to participants consisted of two doses of either BNT162b2 or mRNA-1273. V and J are TRBV4-3 and TRBJ2-5; D assignment may be TRBD1 or TRBD2 (6 bases each). The clonotype originates from a human donor who received a COVID-19 vaccine. This specimen was CD4+ T cells from PBMCs cultured without peptide, taken after COVID-19 vaccination. The DNA for the CDR3 is TGCGCCAGCAGCCAAGCCGAGACAGGCGGCGGGGTGGCGACCCAGTACTTC. It codes for CASSQAETGGGVATQYF.